The clone carrying this T cell receptor beta chain was counted between two and nine times. The investigators reverse transcribed all of the isolated RNA, so they sequenced expressed TCRB transcripts. TCRdb's table, derived via immunoSEQ multiplex PCR, lists solely in-frame clones and lacks some. The sample contains 900,000 or so clones, roughly a sixth of which appear only once. The data are from a study of beta chain features in type 1 diabetes. This CDR3 comprises 12 residues. Trimming pared 2 bases from V and 5 bases from J, leaving 6 bases between. The germline gives CDR1 SGHVS, CDR2 FNYEAQ. The clonotype comes from a woman under 30 in good health. The specimen sequenced was naive CD4+ T cells from blood. The rearrangement uses TRBV7-6 and TRBJ2-5; unclear D gene. The CDR3 is CASSLYWETQYF. The DNA of the CDR3 is TGTGCCAGCAGCTTATACTGGGAGACCCAGTACTTC.